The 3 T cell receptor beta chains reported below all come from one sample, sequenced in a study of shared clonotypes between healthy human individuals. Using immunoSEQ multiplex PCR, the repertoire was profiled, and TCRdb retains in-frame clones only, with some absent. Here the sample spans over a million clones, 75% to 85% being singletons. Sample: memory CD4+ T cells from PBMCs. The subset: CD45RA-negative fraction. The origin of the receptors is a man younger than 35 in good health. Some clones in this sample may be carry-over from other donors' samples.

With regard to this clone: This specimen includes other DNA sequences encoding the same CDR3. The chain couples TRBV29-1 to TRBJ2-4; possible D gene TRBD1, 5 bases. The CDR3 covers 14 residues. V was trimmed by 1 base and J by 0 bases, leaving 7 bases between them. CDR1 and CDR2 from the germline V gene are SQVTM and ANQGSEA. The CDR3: CSVEGQLAKNIQYF. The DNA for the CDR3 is TGCAGCGTTGAAGGACAGCTAGCCAAAAACATTCAGTACTTC.

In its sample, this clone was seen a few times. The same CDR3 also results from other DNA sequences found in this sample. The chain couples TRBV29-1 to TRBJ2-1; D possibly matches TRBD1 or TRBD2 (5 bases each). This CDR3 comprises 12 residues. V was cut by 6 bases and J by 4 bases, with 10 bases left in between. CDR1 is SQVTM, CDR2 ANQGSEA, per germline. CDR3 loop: CSVGTGYNEQFF. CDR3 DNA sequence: TGCAGCGTGGGGACGGGGTACAATGAGCAGTTCTTC.

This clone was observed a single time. CDR3 in DNA: TGTGCCTGGGCTCATATGAACACTGAAGCTTTCTTT. Its protein is CAWAHMNTEAFF. V and J are TRBV30 and TRBJ1-1; no reliable D call. Per the germline V gene, CDR1 is GTSNPN and CDR2 is SVGIG (reference sequence). There are 12 residues in the CDR3. V gave up 5 bases and J gave up 0 bases, with 7 bases separating them. Using reference TRBV30 and TRBJ1-1 for the parts outside the CDR3, the full variable domain is SQTIHQWPATLVQPVGSPLSLECTVEGTSNPNLYWYRQAAGRGLQLLFYSVGIGQISSEVPQNLSASRPQDRQFILSSKKLLLSDSGFYLCAWAHMNTEAFFGQGTRLTVV.